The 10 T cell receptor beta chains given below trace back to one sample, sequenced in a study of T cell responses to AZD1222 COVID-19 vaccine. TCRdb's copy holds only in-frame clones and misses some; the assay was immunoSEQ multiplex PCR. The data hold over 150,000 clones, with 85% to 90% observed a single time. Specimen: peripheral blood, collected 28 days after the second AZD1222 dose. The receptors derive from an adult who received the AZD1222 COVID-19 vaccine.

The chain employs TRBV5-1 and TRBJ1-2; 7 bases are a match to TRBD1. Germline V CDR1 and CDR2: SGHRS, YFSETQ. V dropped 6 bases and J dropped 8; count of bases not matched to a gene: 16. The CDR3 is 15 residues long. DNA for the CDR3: TGCGCCAGCACCCCAATCACAGGGGAGCAGGAGGGCTACACCTTC. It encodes CASTPITGEQEGYTF.

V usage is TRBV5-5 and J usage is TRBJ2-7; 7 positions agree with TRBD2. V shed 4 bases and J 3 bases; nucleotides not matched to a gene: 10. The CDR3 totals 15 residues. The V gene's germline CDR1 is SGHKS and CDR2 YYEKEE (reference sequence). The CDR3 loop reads CASSPGGGTSYEQYF. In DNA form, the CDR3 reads TGTGCCAGCAGCCCCGGGGGAGGGACCAGCTACGAGCAGTACTTC.

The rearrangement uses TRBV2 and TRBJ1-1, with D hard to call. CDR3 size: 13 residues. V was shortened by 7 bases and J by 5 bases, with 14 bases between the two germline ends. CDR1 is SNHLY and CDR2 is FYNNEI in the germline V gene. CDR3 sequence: CASMRTWRTEAFF. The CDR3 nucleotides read TGTGCCAGCATGCGGACCTGGAGGACTGAAGCTTTCTTT.

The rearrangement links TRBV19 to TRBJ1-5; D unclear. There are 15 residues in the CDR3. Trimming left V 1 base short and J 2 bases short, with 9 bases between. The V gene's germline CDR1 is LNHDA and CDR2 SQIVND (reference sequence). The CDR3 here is CASSIVPVGNQPQHF. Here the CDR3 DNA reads TGTGCCAGTAGTATAGTGCCGGTGGGCAATCAGCCCCAGCATTTT.

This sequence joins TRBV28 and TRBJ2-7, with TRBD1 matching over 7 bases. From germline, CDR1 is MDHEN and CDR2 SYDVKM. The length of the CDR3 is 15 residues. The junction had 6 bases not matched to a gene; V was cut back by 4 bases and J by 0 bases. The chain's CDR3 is CASSSSGTDSYEQYF. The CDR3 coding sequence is TGTGCCAGCAGTTCCTCCGGGACAGACTCCTACGAGCAGTACTTC.

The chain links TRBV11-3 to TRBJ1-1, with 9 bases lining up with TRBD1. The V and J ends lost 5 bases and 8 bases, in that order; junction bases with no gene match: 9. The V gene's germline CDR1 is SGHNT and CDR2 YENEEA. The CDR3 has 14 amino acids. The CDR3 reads CASSPDRGVGEAFF. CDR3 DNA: TGTGCCAGCAGCCCGGACAGGGGAGTAGGCGAAGCTTTCTTT.

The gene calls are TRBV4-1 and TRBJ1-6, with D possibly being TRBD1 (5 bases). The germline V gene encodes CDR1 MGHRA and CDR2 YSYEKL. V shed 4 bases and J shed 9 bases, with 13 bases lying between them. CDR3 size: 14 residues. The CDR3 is CASSPEGLPSPLHF. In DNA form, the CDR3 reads TGCGCCAGCAGCCCGGAGGGGCTCCCTTCACCCCTCCACTTT.

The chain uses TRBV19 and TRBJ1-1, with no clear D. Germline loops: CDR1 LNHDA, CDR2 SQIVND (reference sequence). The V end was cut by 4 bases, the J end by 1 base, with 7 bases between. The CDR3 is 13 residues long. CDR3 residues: CASSTNRNTEAFF. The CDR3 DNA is TGTGCCAGTAGTACCAACAGGAACACTGAAGCTTTCTTT. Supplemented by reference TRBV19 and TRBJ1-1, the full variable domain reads DGGITQSPKYLFRKEGQNVTLSCEQNLNHDAMYWYRQDPGQGLRLIYYSQIVNDFQKGDIAEGYSVSREKKESFPLTVTSAQKNPTAFYLCASSTNRNTEAFFGQGTRLTVV.

The CDR3 here is CASSPVSYNQPQHF. The CDR3 DNA reads TGTGCCAGTAGTCCCGTCAGCTATAATCAGCCCCAGCATTTT. J is TRBJ1-5 and V is TRBV19; no clear D. Germline CDR1 LNHDA, CDR2 SQIVND (reference sequence). V lost 5 bases to trimming and J lost 4 bases, with 12 bases between them. The CDR3 is 14 amino acids.

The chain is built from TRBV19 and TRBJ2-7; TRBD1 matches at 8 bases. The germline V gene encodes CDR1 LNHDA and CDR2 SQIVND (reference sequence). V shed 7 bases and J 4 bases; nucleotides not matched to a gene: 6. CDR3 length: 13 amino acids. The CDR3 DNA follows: TGTGCCAGTACCCAGGGGGCGGGTTACGAGCAGTACTTC. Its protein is CASTQGAGYEQYF. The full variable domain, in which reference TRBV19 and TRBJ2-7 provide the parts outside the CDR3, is DGGITQSPKYLFRKEGQNVTLSCEQNLNHDAMYWYRQDPGQGLRLIYYSQIVNDFQKGDIAEGYSVSREKKESFPLTVTSAQKNPTAFYLCASTQGAGYEQYFGPGTRLTVT.